This T cell receptor beta chain comes out of a study of cytomegalovirus exposure and HLA in healthy donors. Overall study results and limits: A later analysis appeared to link common viral pathogens to several of the most significant clusters. Using the classifier, cytomegalovirus status was reportedly diagnosed with high specificity and sensitivity. Most TCRs appeared rarely, but some public TCRs recurred in many donors.

It was with 60 Vbeta and 13 Jbeta primers that the PCR ran. Assay: immunoSEQ multiplex PCR; the TCRdb copy retains only in-frame clones and omits some. The table lists 150,000 to 200,000 clones, about 71% of them singletons. V was pared by 6 bases and J by 2 bases, with 13 bases between. The CDR3 consists of 14 residues. In germline, CDR1 is SNHLY, CDR2 FYNNEI. Points on this clone: As yet, its antigen is unknown.

This rearrangement joins TRBV2 to TRBJ1-1, with D possibly being TRBD1 (5 bases). Material for sequencing was PBMCs. This receptor was obtained from a man aged 45-65 years in good health and CMV-seronegative. Written as DNA, the CDR3 is TGTGCCAGCAGGCTCAGGGTGATTAACACTGAAGCTTTCTTT. This codes for CASRLRVINTEAFF.